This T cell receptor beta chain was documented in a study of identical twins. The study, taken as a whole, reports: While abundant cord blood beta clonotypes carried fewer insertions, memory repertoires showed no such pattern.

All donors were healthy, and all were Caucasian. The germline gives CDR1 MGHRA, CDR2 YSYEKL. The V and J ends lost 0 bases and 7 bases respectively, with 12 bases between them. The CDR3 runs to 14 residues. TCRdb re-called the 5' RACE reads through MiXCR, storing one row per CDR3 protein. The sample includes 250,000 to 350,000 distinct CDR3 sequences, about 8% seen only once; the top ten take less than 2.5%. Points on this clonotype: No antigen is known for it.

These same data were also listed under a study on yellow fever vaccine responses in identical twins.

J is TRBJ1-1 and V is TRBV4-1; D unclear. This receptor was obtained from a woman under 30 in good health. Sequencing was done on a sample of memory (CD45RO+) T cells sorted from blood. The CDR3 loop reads CASSQDVTYREAFF. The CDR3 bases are TGCGCCAGCAGCCAAGATGTCACCTACCGTGAAGCTTTCTTT.